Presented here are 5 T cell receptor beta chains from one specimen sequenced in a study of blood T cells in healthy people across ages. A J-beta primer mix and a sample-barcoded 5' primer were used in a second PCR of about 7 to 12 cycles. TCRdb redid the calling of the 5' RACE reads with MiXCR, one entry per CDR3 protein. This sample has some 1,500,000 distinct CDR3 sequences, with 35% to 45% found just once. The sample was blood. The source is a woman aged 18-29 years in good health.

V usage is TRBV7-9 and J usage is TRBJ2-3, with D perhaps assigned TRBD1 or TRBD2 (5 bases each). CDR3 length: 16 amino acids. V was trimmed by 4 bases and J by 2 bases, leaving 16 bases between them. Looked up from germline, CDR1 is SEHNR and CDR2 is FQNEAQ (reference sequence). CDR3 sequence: CASSSDRDHPTDTQYF. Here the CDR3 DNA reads TGTGCCAGCAGCTCCGATCGGGACCACCCCACAGATACGCAGTATTTT.

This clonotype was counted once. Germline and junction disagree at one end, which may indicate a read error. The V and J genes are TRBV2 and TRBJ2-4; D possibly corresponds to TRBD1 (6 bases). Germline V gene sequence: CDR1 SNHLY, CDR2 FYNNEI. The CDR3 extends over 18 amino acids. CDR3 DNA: TGTGCCAGCAGTGACCCTGTCCGGGACAAGCTAGCCAAAAGCATTCAGTACTTC. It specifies CASSDPVRDKLAKSIQYF.

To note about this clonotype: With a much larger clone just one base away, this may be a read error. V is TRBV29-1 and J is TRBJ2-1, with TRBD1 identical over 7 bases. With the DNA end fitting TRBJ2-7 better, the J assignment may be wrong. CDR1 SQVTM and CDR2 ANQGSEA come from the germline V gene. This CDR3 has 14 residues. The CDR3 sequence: CSAFDRVPSNEQYF. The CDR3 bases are TGCAGCGCCTTCGACAGGGTTCCTAGCAATGAGCAGTACTTC.

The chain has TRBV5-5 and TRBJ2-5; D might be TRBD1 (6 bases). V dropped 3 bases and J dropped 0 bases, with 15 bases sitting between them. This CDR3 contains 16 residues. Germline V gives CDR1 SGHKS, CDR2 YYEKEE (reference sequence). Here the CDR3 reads CASSSNRVFDQETQYF. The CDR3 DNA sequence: TGTGCCAGCAGCTCCAACAGGGTTTTTGACCAAGAGACCCAGTACTTC. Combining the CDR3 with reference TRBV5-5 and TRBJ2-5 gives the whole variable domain DAGVTQSPTHLIKTRGQQVTLRCSPISGHKSVSWYQQVLGQGPQFIFQYYEKEERGRGNFPDRFSARQFPNYSSELNVNALLLGDSALYLCASSSNRVFDQETQYFGPGTRLLVL.

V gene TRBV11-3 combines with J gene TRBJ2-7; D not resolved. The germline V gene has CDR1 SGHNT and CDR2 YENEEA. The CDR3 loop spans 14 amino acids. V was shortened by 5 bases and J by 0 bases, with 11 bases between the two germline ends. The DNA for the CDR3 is TGTGCCAGCAGCGCCGGTGGGGACTCCTACGAGCAGTACTTC. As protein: CASSAGGDSYEQYF.